This T cell receptor beta chain came from a study of blood T cells in healthy people across ages (dated by TCRdb to about 2015). Regarding the research as a whole: In model experiments, template switching captured about one uniquely barcoded TCR beta cDNA molecule for every two T cells. The study measured age-related changes in TCR beta repertoire diversity using deep sequencing normalized with unique cDNA molecular identifiers. Four age groups were formed from the donors: young (average 16 years), middle-aged (approximately 40), aged (roughly 56) and long-lived (less than 85). For two donors (one aged 18 to 30 and one aged 80 or older), the study analyzed two additional independent replicas of 1 million unique cDNA reads from the same blood draw. General conclusions and limits of the study: The percentage of naive T cells measured by flow cytometry correlated strongly with observed TCR beta diversity. The CMV infection status of donors was not known, potentially confounding age-related changes in expanded clonotypes. Observed TCR beta diversity per million T cells fell roughly linearly with age, and a significant reduction was already apparent by age about 38. Total diversity estimates from one million sequenced T cells were considered lower bounds and underestimates. Compared with the aged group, the long-lived group had more naive CD4+ T cells, fewer expanded clones and increased TCR diversity, suggesting age selection. Bulk unsorted PBMC profiling prevented conclusive comparison of naive and antigen-experienced compartments.

This clonotype was observed a handful of times. The antigen it binds to is not known. No base qualities exist here, and no much larger clone lies one base off it. Donors were 39 systemically healthy Caucasian individuals from Russia aged 6 to 90 years. Around 9.7 milliliters of peripheral blood were collected from each donor into EDTA-treated Vacutainer tubes. PBMCs were isolated by Ficoll-Paque density-gradient centrifugation, with at least 6 million obtained per sample. Total RNA was extracted from PBMCs with Trizol reagent, with at least 5 micrograms obtained per sample. For every donor, an aliquot of PBMCs went through flow cytometry to measure the percentages of naive CD45RAhigh/CD27high T cells. Libraries were prepared through 5' RACE. Sequencing was performed on an Illumina HiSeq 2500. A second PCR of roughly 6 to 11 cycles was performed with a sample-barcoded 5' primer and a J-beta primer mix. A unique molecular identifier was introduced onto each TCR beta cDNA molecule by a template-switch 5' adaptor carrying 12 random nucleotides. Each sample yielded at least 3 million CDR3-containing paired-end reads. All of the RNA was converted into first-strand cDNA using the Mint cDNA synthesis kit, with a TRBC-specific oligonucleotide serving as the primer. Following uracil-DNA glycosylase treatment, a first 18-cycle PCR with universal primers M1SS and BC2_uni_R was performed on all cDNA. Under the source paper's analysis protocol: For normalization, 1 million high-quality reads, each with a distinct molecular identifier, were randomly selected from each sample. Reads sharing molecular identifiers were discarded rather than binned into consensus sequences. MiTCR, set to a Q25 quality threshold and the strictest error-elimination algorithm, was used for CDR3 identification, clonotype clustering and error correction. A nonparametric unseen species model with Euler transformation was used to estimate a lower bound on total TCR beta diversity. The public reads were quality trimmed at Q25 with fastp and then assembled into clones with MiXCR by TCRdb, keeping productive beta chains. Identical CDR3 proteins give one entry, which carries the most common genes and DNA. These V and J calls derive from TCRdb rather than the authors' analysis. In this sample the table shows 550,000 to 650,000 distinct CDR3 sequences, about 25% of which occur a single time. The ten largest clones capture approximately 3.6% of the sample.

V lost 3 bases and J lost 3 bases, and the count of bases not matched to a germline gene is 9. From a lookup of the germline V gene, CDR1 and CDR2 are SGDLS and YYNGEE. Spanning cysteine to phenylalanine, the CDR3 consists of 15 amino acids. The sequence is cut down to CDR3 DNA, 45 bases in frame from base 1. These data were also filed under a second study, of T cells of mothers and their children. As described in the second report: Nine systemically healthy Caucasian individuals served as donors, namely three mothers together with their six children. cDNA synthesis used all of the extracted RNA, with around 1.6 ug of RNA in each 15 ul reaction. Sample barcodes and 2-4 random nucleotides were added via the M1S primer in the second PCR. Over 10 million TCR beta CDR3 reads came from each mother, compared with some 3 million reads from each child. Thymic selection shapes the output of TCR recombination in a similar way in related and unrelated pairs, and inherited differences have a minor effect. Normalized repertoire overlap was always slightly but never significantly higher in related than unrelated mother-child pairs. With a sensitivity of 90 to 100 clones per million clonotypes, no persistent microchimeric T cell clones were detected. Deep NGS was used in the study to compare the TCR beta repertoires of mothers and children and to look for features that separate related mother-child pairs from unrelated individuals. On average, the children were approximately 11 +/- 4 years old, while the mothers were about 37 +/- 4 years old. After adapter ligation with NEBNext reagents, the libraries were sequenced on Illumina HiSeq 2000 with 100+100 nt paired-end reads. To prevent cross-contamination, the mother and child libraries were prepared a month apart and were sequenced in separate runs. For each donor, between roughly 500,000 and 2,300,000 distinct TCR beta clonotypes were identified. Naive TCR beta clonotypes were estimated from low-frequency clonotypes matched to each donor's FACS-determined naive share, without sorting.

This TCR came from a boy aged 2 to 10 in good health. The rearranged segments are TRBV9 and TRBJ2-7, with 7 bases in between that match TRBD1. The sequencing input was blood. The DNA reads TGTGCCAGCAGCGCAACCGGGACAGACTTCTACGAGCAGTACTTC. Translated, it reads CASSATGTDFYEQYF.